This TCR beta chain was identified in a study of blood T cell repertoires in COVID-19. Study information: Specimens from acute and convalescent COVID-19 originated in the United States, Italy and Spain.

As originally analysed: Amplified reference gene primers provided the basis for estimating nucleated cell counts. The assay was immunoSEQ multiplex PCR, and TCRdb's table has in-frame clones only and misses some. V, J and clone size are those of that table, while D and trimming were read from the DNA. The table includes 540,000 or so clones, roughly 91% detected once. Trimming at V came to 6 bases and at J to 0 bases, leaving 8 bases not matched to a gene. The CDR3 spans 17 residues. Germline V gene lookup returns CDR1 LNHDA and CDR2 SQIVND (reference sequence). Seattle's cohort entered during active infection and was followed longitudinally.

Sequencing used peripheral blood. This chain connects TRBV19 to TRBJ1-5, with TRBD1 matching over 10 bases. The source of this sequence is a woman aged 50 to 65 with COVID-19, enrolled during active disease. DNA for the CDR3: TGTGCCAGTAGGAGGGACAGGGGAGTTGGTAGCAATCAGCCCCAGCATTTT. Its protein is CASRRDRGVGSNQPQHF.